This T cell receptor beta chain was identified in a study of Ad26.COV2.S vaccination and SARS-CoV-2 variants. V lost 1 base and J lost 4, with 7 bases in between. The CDR3 totals 13 residues. Data came from immunoSEQ multiplex PCR; TCRdb stores just in-frame clones and leaves some out. The sample lists 300,000 to 400,000 clones, around 87% occurring once. Noted treatment: some 19 received Ad26.COV2.S at low or high dose, single or two shots; five or six received placebo; per-sample allocation not given. Samples were taken on day 63 after the first vaccine or placebo injection. This sequence joins TRBV12-3 or TRBV12-4 and TRBJ1-1; D unresolved. The receptor was derived from a person aged 18 to 59 who received the Ad26.COV2.S COVID-19 vaccine or a placebo. The sample consisted of peripheral blood, taken in a trial of Ad26.COV2.S vaccine versus placebo. CDR3 nucleotides: TGTGCCAGCAGTTTAGGGGCAGGCACTGAAGCTTTCTTT. This encodes CASSLGAGTEAFF.